A single sample gave rise to the 27 T cell receptor beta chains below, sequenced in a study of T cells after yellow fever vaccination. Using its own MiXCR run on the 5' RACE reads, TCRdb lists one record per CDR3 protein. Of about 120,000 distinct CDR3 sequences in the sample, approximately 9% were seen once. This specimen consisted of CD8+ T cells sorted from PBMCs, obtained on the day of the yellow fever booster vaccination. All receptors derive from a man between 18 and 29 years old who received the YFV17D yellow fever vaccine.

This clonotype appeared a few times. The chain uses TRBV6-6 and TRBJ2-1; TRBD1 or TRBD2 may be the D gene (5 bases each). The V gene lost 9 bases and the J gene lost 9 bases, with 12 bases spanning the gap. In germline, CDR1 is MNHNY, CDR2 SVGAGI (reference sequence). This CDR3 spans 11 amino acids. This chain's CDR3 is CASTWGSEQFF. The CDR3 DNA is TGTGCCAGTACGTGGGGGAGTGAGCAGTTCTTC.

This clonotype was seen more than once but under ten times. The chain has TRBV24-1 and TRBJ2-3, with D tentatively TRBD1 (6 bases). Trimming removed 5 bases from V and 0 bases from J, with 14 bases in between. The CDR3 length is 16 residues. Germline CDR1 is KGHDR and CDR2 is SFDVKD. This CDR3 reads CATSGPRTGSTDTQYF. CDR3 coding DNA: TGTGCCACCAGTGGCCCCAGAACAGGGAGCACAGATACGCAGTATTTT.

This sequence joins TRBV5-5 and TRBJ1-6; D is possibly TRBD1 (6 bases). The CDR3 runs to 18 residues. V gave up 5 bases and J gave up 7 bases, with 25 bases separating them. Germline V gene data show CDR1 as SGHKS and CDR2 as YYEKEE (reference sequence). The CDR3 bases are TGTGCCAGCAGAGATGGGACACGGATGGGTGAGGCGAATTCACCCCTCCACTTT. Translated: CASRDGTRMGEANSPLHF.

This clonotype has more than one count but fewer than ten. The V call is TRBV4-1, the J call TRBJ1-2; D is perhaps TRBD1 (6 bases). V gave up 6 bases and J gave up 2 bases, with 16 bases separating them. The CDR3 extends over 15 amino acids. CDR1 and CDR2 (germline): MGHRA, YSYEKL. The CDR3, as DNA: TGCGCCAGCAGAGATCAGGGACACAAGAACTATGGCTACACCTTC. The encoded protein is CASRDQGHKNYGYTF.

This clonotype was seen a handful of times. The CDR3 reads CASSSDSYFNEQFF. CDR3 sequence (DNA): TGTGCCAGTAGTAGCGATTCCTATTTCAATGAGCAGTTCTTC. The rearrangement joins TRBV19 to TRBJ2-1; unclear D gene. V was shortened by 4 bases and J by 6 bases, with 13 bases between the two germline ends. CDR3 length: 14 amino acids. The V gene's germline CDR1 is LNHDA and CDR2 SQIVND (reference sequence).

The chain has TRBV7-2 and TRBJ1-2; the D is unclear. Germline V gene data show CDR1 as SGHTA and CDR2 as FQGNSA. The germline V and J ends were trimmed by 5 bases and 1 base, with 17 bases remaining between them. CDR3 length: 16 amino acids. The CDR3 sequence: CASSHPGLGINYGYTF. The CDR3 coding sequence is TGTGCCAGCAGCCACCCCGGGCTAGGAATTAACTATGGCTACACCTTC.

This clonotype was detected only a few times. This sequence joins TRBV4-3 and TRBJ2-1, with 9 bases that match TRBD2. Germline assignment: CDR1 LGHNA and CDR2 YSLEER. The CDR3 has 20 amino acids. V lost 0 bases to trimming and J lost 4 bases; unmatched junction nucleotides: 16. CDR3 region: CASSQDRRGGAILKYNEQFF. Written as DNA, the CDR3 is TGCGCCAGCAGCCAAGATCGGCGCGGGGGGGCTATCCTCAAATACAATGAGCAGTTCTTC.

This clonotype was seen a few times. V is TRBV13 and J is TRBJ2-7, with D perhaps matching TRBD2 (5 bases). The CDR3 is 13 amino acids. CDR1 is PRHDT and CDR2 is FYEKMQ in the germline V gene (reference sequence). Trimming took off 5 bases at V and 1 base at J, with 9 bases between the two ends. The chain's CDR3 is CASSVGISYEQYF. Here the CDR3 DNA reads TGTGCCAGCAGCGTCGGGATTTCCTACGAGCAGTACTTC.

The V call is TRBV6-6, the J call TRBJ2-1, with D perhaps assigned TRBD1 or TRBD2 (5 bases each). Germline CDR1 reads MNHNY; CDR2 reads SVGAGI (reference sequence). Deletions cut 5 bases from V and 0 bases from J, with 11 bases between. The CDR3 has 15 residues. This chain's CDR3 is CASSAVRGSYNEQFF. For the CDR3, the DNA is TGTGCCAGCAGTGCCGTGAGGGGCTCCTACAATGAGCAGTTCTTC.

This clonotype appeared a few times. This sequence joins TRBV18 and TRBJ2-7; D could derive from TRBD1 or TRBD2 (5 bases each). This CDR3 is 14 amino acids long. V lost 4 bases to trimming and J lost 6 bases, with 16 bases between them. Germline V gene data show CDR1 as KGHSH and CDR2 as LQKENI. CDR3 sequence reads: CASSRDAILLEQYF. CDR3 DNA sequence: TGTGCCAGCTCACGGGACGCCATTTTACTCGAGCAGTACTTC.

The genes are TRBV4-1 and TRBJ1-2; 9 bases match TRBD1. The ends lost 5 bases at V and 8 bases at J; junction bases unmatched: 6. The CDR3 runs 13 residues. From germline, CDR1 is MGHRA and CDR2 YSYEKL. The CDR3 reads CASSVGTGLGYTF. The DNA for the CDR3 is TGCGCCAGCAGCGTCGGGACAGGGTTGGGCTACACCTTC.

For the CDR3, the DNA is TGTGCCAGCAGGGAGGGACGGGGGCTGTCTGAAGCTTTCTTT. Protein sequence: CASREGRGLSEAFF. The V call is TRBV6-1, the J call TRBJ1-1; possible D gene TRBD1, 6 bases. The V end lost 6 bases, the J end lost 6 bases, and 17 bases lay between the germline ends. Germline V gene lookup returns CDR1 MNHNS and CDR2 SASEGT. This CDR3 is built from 14 residues.

The chain uses TRBV7-9 and TRBJ1-1; 7 nucleotides align to TRBD1. The length of the CDR3 is 16 residues. V was clipped by 5 bases and J by 2 bases; unmatched bases: 11. Germline-derived CDR1 and CDR2 are SEHNR and FQNEAQ (reference sequence). The DNA for the CDR3 is TGTGCCAGCAGCCGGACAGGCCTAGGAGTTAACACTGAAGCTTTCTTT. Its protein product is CASSRTGLGVNTEAFF.

The chain has TRBV5-6 and TRBJ2-1; D gene uncertain. Trimming took off 0 bases at V and 0 bases at J, with 7 bases between the two ends. The CDR3 extends over 15 amino acids. Germline values: CDR1 SGHDT, CDR2 YYEEEE. As DNA, the CDR3 is TGTGCCAGCAGCTTGGGGAGCTACTCCTACAATGAGCAGTTCTTC. This sequence encodes CASSLGSYSYNEQFF.

This clonotype was found a few times. The chain recombines TRBV29-1 with TRBJ1-5, with 7 bases aligning to TRBD1. Germline V gene sequence: CDR1 SQVTM, CDR2 ANQGSEA. The V and J ends lost 6 bases and 6 bases, in that order; junction bases with no gene match: 11. The CDR3 totals 14 residues. DNA for the CDR3: TGCAGCGTGGGGACAGTGGAGGGCGGTCAGCCCCAGCATTTT. The encoded protein is CSVGTVEGGQPQHF.

J is TRBJ2-7 and V is TRBV12-3 or TRBV12-4; D is perhaps TRBD2 (5 bases). This CDR3 has 11 amino acids. V lost 10 bases and J 5 bases, leaving 12 bases between the germline ends. The CDR3 DNA reads as TGTGCCACCCTCTCCGGGAACGAGCAGTACTTC. Translating it yields CATLSGNEQYF.

The chain joins TRBV9 to TRBJ1-2; D unresolved. Trimming removed 0 bases from V and 6 bases from J, with 9 bases in between. Germline assignment: CDR1 SGDLS and CDR2 YYNGEE. The CDR3 contains 13 residues. Written as DNA, the CDR3 is TGTGCCAGCAGCGTAGAAGGGAAAGATGGCTACACCTTC. Translating gives CASSVEGKDGYTF.

This clonotype was detected a few times. This sequence joins TRBV27 and TRBJ2-7; 10 bases are shared with TRBD1. Germline-derived CDR1 and CDR2 are MNHEY and SMNVEV (reference sequence). Trimming took 3 bases from V and 2 from J; bases not matched to a gene: 4. CDR3 length: 15 residues. The CDR3 bases are TGTGCCAGCAGTTTCGTGGGGACAGGGGCCTACGAGCAGTACTTC. It yields the protein CASSFVGTGAYEQYF.

The J gene is TRBJ1-2, the V gene TRBV29-1; 11 bases are a match to TRBD1. Per the germline V gene, CDR1 is SQVTM and CDR2 is ANQGSEA. V lost 3 bases, J lost 7 bases, and 7 bases stayed unmatched. This CDR3 region has 14 residues. The CDR3, as DNA: TGCAGCGTTGATCCGACCGGGACAGGGGGTGGCTACACCTTC. It yields the protein CSVDPTGTGGGYTF.

This clonotype has just a few counts. DNA of the CDR3: TGCGCCAGCAGCCAAGACGGGGAGGGTGAGGAGACCCAGTACTTC. This gives the protein CASSQDGEGEETQYF. The chain is built from TRBV4-3 and TRBJ2-5; 7 positions match TRBD2. The V gene's germline CDR1 is LGHNA and CDR2 YSLEER. This CDR3 spans 15 amino acids. Trimming removed 0 bases from V and 5 bases from J; junction bases left unmatched: 6.

This clonotype has more than one count but fewer than ten. This chain links TRBV12-3 or TRBV12-4 with TRBJ1-2; D is uncertain. This CDR3 is built from 14 residues. V was trimmed by 2 bases and J by 5 bases, leaving 12 bases between them. The chain's CDR3 is CASSLRGGPYGYTF. In DNA form, the CDR3 reads TGTGCCAGCAGTTTAAGAGGTGGACCTTATGGCTACACCTTC.

In this sample, this clonotype turned up a few times. This chain connects TRBV5-6 to TRBJ2-1; 7 bases agree with TRBD1. V shed 4 bases and J 12 bases; nucleotides not matched to a gene: 13. Germline V lookup: CDR1 SGHDT, CDR2 YYEEEE. The CDR3 has 14 amino acids. CDR3 region: CASSQPGQHNLQFF. The CDR3 coding sequence is TGTGCCAGCAGCCAGCCGGGACAGCACAATTTGCAGTTCTTC.

The chain combines TRBV12-3 or TRBV12-4 with TRBJ2-1, with 9 bases lining up with TRBD1. The CDR3 has 13 residues. V dropped 8 bases and J dropped 3; count of bases not matched to a gene: 2. CDR3 coding DNA: TGTGCCAGCGCGGGACAGGGCTACAATGAGCAGTTCTTC. Translated, it gives CASAGQGYNEQFF.

The chain recombines TRBV7-9 with TRBJ2-3, with TRBD2 identical over 9 bases. The CDR3 runs to 17 residues. Germline V gene lookup returns CDR1 SEHNR and CDR2 FQNEAQ (reference sequence). Germline trimming cut 5 bases from V and 2 bases from J; bases unmatched to any gene: 11. CDR3 bases: TGTGCCAGCAGCCCCCGCGGAGCGGGGGGATCCACAGATACGCAGTATTTT. It is translated as CASSPRGAGGSTDTQYF. Full variable domain (missing parts from reference TRBV7-9 and TRBJ2-3): DTGVSQNPRHKITKRGQNVTFRCDPISEHNRLYWYRQTLGQGPEFLTYFQNEAQLEKSRLLSDRFSAERPKGSFSTLEIQRTEQGDSAMYLCASSPRGAGGSTDTQYFGPGTRLTVL.

The J gene is TRBJ1-5, the V gene TRBV10-3, with D unresolved. The CDR3 extends over 13 amino acids. Germline V lookup: CDR1 ENHRY, CDR2 SYGVKD. V shed 6 bases and J shed 1 base, with 7 bases lying between them. In nucleotides, the CDR3 is TGTGCCATCAGCGGCGACAGCAATCAGCCCCAGCATTTT. Residues: CAISGDSNQPQHF.

Ten or more counts support this clonotype. The chain is built from TRBV7-3 and TRBJ2-2; D gene unclear. Germline V lookup: CDR1 SGHTA, CDR2 FQGTGA. Trimming removed 8 bases from V and 6 bases from J, with 10 bases in between. The CDR3 has 12 amino acids. The CDR3 is CASGLSPGELFF. CDR3 in DNA: TGTGCCAGCGGCCTTAGCCCCGGGGAGCTGTTTTTT. Full variable domain (rest looked up from reference TRBV7-3 and TRBJ2-2): GAGVSQTPSNKVTEKGKYVELRCDPISGHTALYWYRQSLGQGPEFLIYFQGTGAADDSGLPNDRFFAVRPEGSVSTLKIQRTERGDSAVYLCASGLSPGELFFGEGSRLTVL.

This clonotype was observed a handful of times. The genes are TRBV7-8 and TRBJ2-1; the D gene could be TRBD1 or TRBD2 (5 bases each). Germline V CDR1 and CDR2: SGHVS, FQNEAQ. The CDR3 has 15 residues. Trimming removed 1 base at V and 9 bases at J, with 16 bases between. CDR3 in amino acids: CASSLEGRAGIEQFF. The CDR3 coding sequence is TGTGCCAGCAGCTTAGAGGGACGGGCCGGTATTGAGCAGTTCTTC.